This T cell receptor beta chain is from a study of blood T cells in healthy people across ages. A second PCR, run for 7 to 11 cycles, used a sample-barcoded 5' primer plus a J-beta primer mix. TCRdb analysed the 5' RACE reads with MiXCR anew, one entry per CDR3 protein. The sample carries around 1,800,000 distinct CDR3 sequences, around 40% recorded once. V shed 4 bases and J shed 2 bases, with 7 bases lying between them. The germline CDR1 and CDR2 sequences are KGHDR and SFDVKD. There are 13 residues in the CDR3. The sequence derives from a human donor in good health. The sequencing input was blood. The V call is TRBV24-1, the J call TRBJ1-2, with a weak D call TRBD1 (5 bases). CDR3 region: CATSEGLNYGYTF. The CDR3 DNA sequence: TGTGCCACCAGTGAGGGACTCAACTATGGCTACACCTTC.